This is a list of T cell receptor beta chains from one sample in a study of blood T cell repertoires in COVID-19. Produced via immunoSEQ multiplex PCR; TCRdb's table is partial and in-frame only. The sample holds a few hundred thousand clones, 83% seen once. Sequences were obtained from peripheral blood. The receptors come from a woman in her 30s with COVID-19, enrolled during active disease. The CDR3 runs from the conserved cysteine through the conserved F or W. Fields, in order: D gene, clone size, V gene, J gene, CDR3 protein, CDR3 DNA. The D gene is left open where the match is weak. Clone size is stated in some rows and not others, as once, few, many or a class when expanded.

D gene: TRBD2; clone size: .; V gene: TRBV19; J gene: TRBJ2-2; CDR3 protein: CASRIAGGPAGELFF; CDR3 DNA: TGTGCCAGTAGAATAGCGGGAGGGCCGGCCGGGGAGCTGTTTTTT
D gene: TRBD1; clone size: .; V gene: TRBV5-1; J gene: TRBJ1-2; CDR3 protein: CASSYGARTGPEYGYTF; CDR3 DNA: TGCGCCAGCAGCTACGGAGCTAGGACAGGACCCGAATATGGCTACACCTTC
D gene: .; clone size: .; V gene: TRBV7-9; J gene: TRBJ2-2; CDR3 protein: CASSSFGGTGELFF; CDR3 DNA: TGTGCCAGCAGCTCGTTTGGGGGGACCGGGGAGCTGTTTTTT
D gene: TRBD2; clone size: .; V gene: TRBV7-9; J gene: TRBJ2-3; CDR3 protein: CASSLGGLAGVVTDTQYF; CDR3 DNA: TGTGCCAGCAGCTTAGGGGGACTAGCGGGAGTTGTGACAGATACGCAGTATTTT
D gene: .; clone size: once; V gene: TRBV19; J gene: TRBJ2-3; CDR3 protein: CASSILGTSTDTQYF; CDR3 DNA: TGTGCCAGTAGTATCCTCGGGACTAGCACAGATACGCAGTATTTT
D gene: TRBD1; clone size: once; V gene: TRBV15; J gene: TRBJ1-1; CDR3 protein: CATSRDQAGGSQAFF; CDR3 DNA: TGTGCCACCAGCAGGGATCAGGCAGGGGGCTCCCAAGCTTTCTTT
D gene: TRBD1; clone size: .; V gene: TRBV18; J gene: TRBJ2-1; CDR3 protein: CASYPGTGEYNEQFF; CDR3 DNA: TGTGCCAGCTACCCCGGGACAGGGGAGTACAATGAGCAGTTCTTC
D gene: .; clone size: .; V gene: TRBV3-1/TRBV3-2; J gene: TRBJ2-2; CDR3 protein: CASSAYTGELFF; CDR3 DNA: TGTGCCAGCAGCGCGTACACCGGGGAGCTGTTTTTT
D gene: .; clone size: .; V gene: TRBV19; J gene: TRBJ2-7; CDR3 protein: CASSTAGSSYEQYF; CDR3 DNA: TGTGCCAGTAGTACAGCGGGTAGCTCCTACGAGCAGTACTTC
D gene: TRBD1; clone size: .; V gene: TRBV7-3; J gene: TRBJ1-1; CDR3 protein: CASSLRGTGGSNTEAFF; CDR3 DNA: TGTGCCAGCAGCTTACGCGGGACAGGGGGCTCCAACACTGAAGCTTTCTTT
D gene: TRBD1; clone size: .; V gene: TRBV19; J gene: TRBJ2-3; CDR3 protein: CASGDRAREDTQYF; CDR3 DNA: TGTGCCAGTGGGGACAGGGCGAGAGAAGATACGCAGTATTTT
D gene: .; clone size: .; V gene: TRBV4-3; J gene: TRBJ2-3; CDR3 protein: CASRSTSWSSTDTQYF; CDR3 DNA: TGCGCCAGCAGGTCCACTAGTTGGTCTAGCACAGATACGCAGTATTTT
D gene: .; clone size: once; V gene: TRBV7-2; J gene: TRBJ2-5; CDR3 protein: CASSLRQYQETQYF; CDR3 DNA: TGTGCCAGCAGCTTACGACAGTACCAAGAGACCCAGTACTTC
D gene: .; clone size: .; V gene: TRBV18; J gene: TRBJ1-2; CDR3 protein: CASSPGQTPGYTF; CDR3 DNA: TGTGCCAGCTCACCAGGGCAAACCCCAGGCTACACCTTC
D gene: TRBD1; clone size: .; V gene: TRBV7-8; J gene: TRBJ2-1; CDR3 protein: CASSSKRFPGQGDNEQFF; CDR3 DNA: TGTGCCAGCAGCTCAAAAAGATTCCCGGGACAGGGGGACAATGAGCAGTTCTTC
D gene: .; clone size: .; V gene: TRBV7-2; J gene: TRBJ2-5; CDR3 protein: CASSLGTFQETQYF; CDR3 DNA: TGTGCCAGCAGCCTAGGGACTTTCCAAGAGACCCAGTACTTC
D gene: TRBD1; clone size: .; V gene: TRBV27; J gene: TRBJ2-1; CDR3 protein: CASSPAPRQGHNEQFF; CDR3 DNA: TGTGCCAGCAGTCCCGCCCCCCGACAGGGACACAATGAGCAGTTCTTC
D gene: TRBD1; clone size: .; V gene: TRBV6-5; J gene: TRBJ1-1; CDR3 protein: CASSYDRVKTEAFF; CDR3 DNA: TGTGCCAGCAGTTACGACAGGGTCAAGACTGAAGCTTTCTTT
D gene: .; clone size: .; V gene: TRBV4-1; J gene: TRBJ1-1; CDR3 protein: CASSQSRQGLDFF; CDR3 DNA: TGCGCCAGCAGCCAAAGTAGGCAGGGCTTGGATTTCTTT